This TCR beta chain was recovered during a study of long-term antiretroviral therapy in people with HIV. Across the study: Some samples came about a decade before the 2015 immediate-ART recommendation, and these were the earliest.

Comment on this clone: Its cognate antigen is unknown.

The study used samples holding roughly 1-10 million cryopreserved PBMC before DNA extraction. Researchers ran immunoSEQ v3.0 at survey level. A target of about 35,000-55,000 T-cell genomes per sample was set for sequencing. Here immunoSEQ multiplex PCR was the method, and the copy in TCRdb shows in-frame clones only, minus some. Altogether about 22,000 clones are present, roughly 84% being singletons, with the ten largest covering 3.5% to 5.5%. This CDR3 contains 16 residues. The V gene's germline CDR1 is SEHNR and CDR2 FQNEAQ (reference sequence). J was trimmed by 5 bases and V by 1 base; bases with no gene match: 10. Notes on the study in general: Relative to control repertoires, HIV repertoires exhibited narrower CDR3 length ranges.

The TCR was taken from a man between 60 and 70 years old with HIV. The chain has TRBV7-9 and TRBJ2-5; 7 nucleotides line up with TRBD2. Source: unsorted PBMCs, taken 1.3 years after starting antiretroviral therapy. CDR3 region: CASSLDLKGGSETQYF. The DNA for the CDR3 is TGTGCCAGCAGCTTAGACCTCAAGGGAGGGAGTGAGACCCAGTACTTC.